Listed below are T cell receptor beta chains from one sample, sequenced in a study of blood T cells in healthy people across ages. TCRdb itself ran the 5' RACE reads through MiXCR, one entry per CDR3 protein. The data hold around 800,000 distinct CDR3 sequences, with 55% to 65% observed a single time. The sample consisted of blood. All receptors come from a man aged 25-45 years in good health. The CDR3 runs from the conserved cysteine through the conserved F or W.

V gene	CDR3 protein
TRBV20-1	CSARGGGTYEQYF
TRBV5-6	CASSLTGKKLFF
TRBV5-1	CASSSTGKDIQYF
TRBV9	CASSVGGSGGRTDTQYF
TRBV10-2	CASSVISGEADTQYF
TRBV7-9	CASSLERADTQYF
TRBV27	CASSLGHLSTEAFF
TRBV4-3	CASSQDPPGLAGREQFF
TRBV7-2	CASSPSRREQFF
TRBV4-2	CASSQVRGGGQETQYF
TRBV10-3	CAIVVIPYQETQYF
TRBV25-1	CASSDVAGRNEQFF
TRBV29-1	CSVGTGVSNQPQHF
TRBV20-1	CSARTGATGELFF
TRBV20-1	CSALPQGWSDGYTF
TRBV20-1	CGGGSNQETQYF
TRBV20-1	CSASPNGGQETQYF
TRBV20-1	CSALTTVVNEQFF
TRBV12-3/TRBV12-4	CASSFRGRIGNQPQHF
TRBV4-3	CASSQDLGGRDQPQHF
TRBV3-1	CASSQKENTGELFF
TRBV5-1	CASAGLAQETQYF
TRBV10-3	CAISLKTGPYEQYF
TRBV4-2	CAGSQDQGRRYGYTF
TRBV4-3	CASSQEPVQGREETQYF
TRBV13	CAGSLRTGELFF
TRBV15	CATSSHPDRGTDTQYF
TRBV4-3	CASSQDKQGNQPQHF
TRBV4-3	CASSPEDGYYEQYF
TRBV6-2/TRBV6-3	CASKQGAADTQYF
TRBV6-2/TRBV6-3	CASSYSFIVAKNIQYF
TRBV28	CASSSRQVGYEQYF
TRBV4-3	CASSQDIGPDTQYF
TRBV29-1	CSASGTSGQETQYF
TRBV20-1	CSASPGVTDTQYF
TRBV6-2/TRBV6-3	CASSGTSGNAETQYF
TRBV2	CASSEALTIQGVNEKLFF
TRBV3-1	CASSQGLGGDNSPLHF
TRBV9	CASSGGTTGEETQYF
TRBV25-1	CASSDTSGGTDTQYF
TRBV20-1	CSATTSGGVETQYF
TRBV12-3/TRBV12-4	CASSFGTGSEKLFF
TRBV29-1	CSAAPTASGDAQYF
TRBV5-1	CASSLTGRGGRETQYF
TRBV29-1	CSVETGTGTYEQYF
TRBV27	CASGQNTEAFF
TRBV12-3/TRBV12-4	CASSRRDRDSSEAFF
TRBV10-3	CAIRTGTSGFADTQYF
TRBV7-2	CASSLRCGVGSPLHF
TRBV4-1	CASSPPGLAGSLYNEQFF
TRBV4-2	CASSMAVLAGGYEQFF
TRBV7-2	CASSLRRAIQETQYF
TRBV12-3/TRBV12-4	CASSRQGWVDTEAFF
TRBV4-1	CASSQDSYEAFYEQYF